This T cell receptor (beta chain) stems from a study of blood T cells in healthy people across ages. Study in general: Per two T cells, about one barcoded beta molecule was captured through template switching.

This clonotype was counted between two and nine times. CDR1 SGHTA and CDR2 FQGNSA come from the germline V gene. The CDR3 extends over 16 amino acids. V shed 2 bases and J shed 7 bases, with 21 bases lying between them. A sample-barcoded 5' primer and a J-beta primer mix were used in a second PCR of about 6 to 12 cycles. From the 5' RACE reads, TCRdb called clonotypes with MiXCR, one entry per CDR3 protein. The sample records 1.2 million to 1.5 million distinct CDR3 sequences, approximately 38% being singletons. The TCR comes from a woman younger than 35 in good health. V is TRBV7-2 and J is TRBJ2-7; D is perhaps TRBD2 (6 bases). Specimen: blood. CDR3 amino acids: CASSLRYDGSSDEQYF. The CDR3 nucleotides read TGTGCCAGCAGCTTAAGGTACGACGGGAGTTCCGATGAGCAGTACTTC.